Reported below is one TCR beta chain. A COVID-19 case was met by exposed participants within 2 weeks before study entry. The source of the sample is a study of blood T cell repertoires in COVID-19. Clones were read by immunoSEQ multiplex PCR, and TCRdb kept only the in-frame ones, dropping some. The table includes under 200,000 clones, 84% detected once. CDR3 length: 16 amino acids. V lost 4 bases and J 2 bases, leaving 17 bases between the germline ends. The V gene's germline CDR1 is LGHDT and CDR2 YNNKEL (reference sequence). This sequence joins TRBV3-1 (or the pseudogene TRBV3-2) and TRBJ2-5; D may be TRBD2 (6 bases). Source material: PBMCs or T cells enriched from blood (not recorded which). This clonotype originated in a woman under 40 who had been exposed to COVID-19. The CDR3 protein is CASSLKTAGRQETQYF. The CDR3 region has the DNA TGTGCCAGCAGCCTAAAGACGGCGGGGCGGCAAGAGACCCAGTACTTC.